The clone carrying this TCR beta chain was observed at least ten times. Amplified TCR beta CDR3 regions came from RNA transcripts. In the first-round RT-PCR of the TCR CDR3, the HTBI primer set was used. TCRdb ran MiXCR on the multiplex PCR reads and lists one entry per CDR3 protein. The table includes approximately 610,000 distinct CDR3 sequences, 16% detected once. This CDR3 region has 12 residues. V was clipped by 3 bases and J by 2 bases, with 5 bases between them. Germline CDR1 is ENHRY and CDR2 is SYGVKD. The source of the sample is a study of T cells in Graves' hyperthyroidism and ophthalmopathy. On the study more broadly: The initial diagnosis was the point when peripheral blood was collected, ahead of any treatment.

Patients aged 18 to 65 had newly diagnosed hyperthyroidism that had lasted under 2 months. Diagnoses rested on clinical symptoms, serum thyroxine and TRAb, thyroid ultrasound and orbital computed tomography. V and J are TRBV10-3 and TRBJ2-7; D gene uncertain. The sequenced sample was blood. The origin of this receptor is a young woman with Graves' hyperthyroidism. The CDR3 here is CAISDGTYEQYF. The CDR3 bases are TGTGCCATCAGTGACGGAACCTACGAGCAGTACTTC.